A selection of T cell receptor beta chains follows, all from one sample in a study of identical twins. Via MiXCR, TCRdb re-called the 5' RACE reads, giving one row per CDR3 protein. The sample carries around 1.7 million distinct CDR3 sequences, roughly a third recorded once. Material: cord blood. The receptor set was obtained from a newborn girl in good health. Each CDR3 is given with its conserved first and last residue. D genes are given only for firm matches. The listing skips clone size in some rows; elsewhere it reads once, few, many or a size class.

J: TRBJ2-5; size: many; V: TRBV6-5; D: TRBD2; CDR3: CASSSPGTSYQETQYF; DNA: TGTGCCAGCAGTTCCCCCGGGACTAGCTATCAAGAGACCCAGTACTTC
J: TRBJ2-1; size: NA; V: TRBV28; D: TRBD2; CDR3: CASSPLSGSRNNEQFF; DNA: TGTGCCAGCAGCCCCCTTAGCGGGAGTCGCAACAATGAGCAGTTCTTC
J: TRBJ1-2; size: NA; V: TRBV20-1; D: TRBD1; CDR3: CSAPDRGRYGVYGYTF; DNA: TGCAGTGCCCCGGACAGGGGGCGTTATGGTGTCTATGGCTACACCTTC
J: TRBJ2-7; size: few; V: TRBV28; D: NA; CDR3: CASSLSQGFYEQYF; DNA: TGTGCCAGCAGTTTATCGCAGGGATTCTACGAGCAGTACTTC
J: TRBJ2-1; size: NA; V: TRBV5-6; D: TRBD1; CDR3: CASSLAGTDKFF; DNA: TGTGCCAGCAGCCTGGCCGGGACAGATAAGTTCTTC
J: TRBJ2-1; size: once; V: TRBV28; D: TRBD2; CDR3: CASSLASGRVLEQFF; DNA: TGTGCCAGCAGTTTGGCCAGCGGGAGGGTATTAGAGCAGTTCTTC
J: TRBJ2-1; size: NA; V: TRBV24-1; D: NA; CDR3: CATSRPGSYNEQFF; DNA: TGTGCCACCAGTCGACCGGGTTCCTACAATGAGCAGTTCTTC
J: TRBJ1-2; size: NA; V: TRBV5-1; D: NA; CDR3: CASSLEEGGSLLYGYTF; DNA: TGCGCCAGCAGCTTGGAAGAGGGGGGTTCGCTGCTCTATGGCTACACCTTC
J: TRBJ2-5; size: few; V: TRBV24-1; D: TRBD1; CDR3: CATSDPDRSQETQYF; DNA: TGTGCCACCAGTGATCCGGACAGGTCCCAAGAGACCCAGTACTTC
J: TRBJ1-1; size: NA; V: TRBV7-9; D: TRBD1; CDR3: CASSPGQVTGWTEAFF; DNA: TGTGCCAGCAGCCCCGGACAGGTAACGGGTTGGACTGAAGCTTTCTTT
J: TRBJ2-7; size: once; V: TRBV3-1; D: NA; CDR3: CASSQANNYNEQYF; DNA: TGTGCCAGCAGCCAAGCTAACAACTACAATGAGCAGTACTTC
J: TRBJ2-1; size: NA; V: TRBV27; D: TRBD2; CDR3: CASSLGTSGRSSYNEQFF; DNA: TGTGCCAGCAGTTTAGGGACTAGCGGGAGGAGCTCCTACAATGAGCAGTTCTTC
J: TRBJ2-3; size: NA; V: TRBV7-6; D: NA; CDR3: CASSLVGSTTSTDTQYF; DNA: TGTGCCAGCAGCTTAGTTGGTTCAACAACTAGCACAGATACGCAGTATTTT
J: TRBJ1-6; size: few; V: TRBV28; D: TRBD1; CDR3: CASSLTGTNSPLHF; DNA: TGTGCCAGCAGTCTGACAGGGACCAATTCACCCCTCCACTTT
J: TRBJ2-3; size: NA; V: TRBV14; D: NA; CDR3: CASSQEASLGITDTQYF; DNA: TGTGCCAGCAGCCAAGAGGCTAGCCTTGGGATCACAGATACGCAGTATTTT
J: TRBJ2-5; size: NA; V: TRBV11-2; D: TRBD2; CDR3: CASSSSERGDFFGTQYF; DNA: TGTGCCAGCAGCTCATCTGAGCGGGGGGATTTTTTTGGGACCCAGTACTTC
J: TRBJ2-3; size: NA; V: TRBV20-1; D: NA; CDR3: CSASWRRTDTQYF; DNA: TGCAGTGCTAGCTGGCGCCGCACAGATACGCAGTATTTT
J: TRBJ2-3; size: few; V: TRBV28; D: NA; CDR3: CASSGTEARPTQYF; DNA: TGTGCCAGCAGTGGGACGGAAGCTCGACCTACGCAGTATTTT
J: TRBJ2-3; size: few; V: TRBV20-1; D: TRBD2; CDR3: CSASPPDPGLAGSTDTQYF; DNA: TGCAGTGCTAGCCCCCCCGACCCGGGACTAGCGGGAAGCACAGATACGCAGTATTTT
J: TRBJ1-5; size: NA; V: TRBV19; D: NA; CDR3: CASTTPGIGNQPQHF; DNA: TGTGCCAGTACAACCCCTGGTATTGGCAATCAGCCCCAGCATTTT
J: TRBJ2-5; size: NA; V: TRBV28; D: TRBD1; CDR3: CASSMTGGETQYF; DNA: TGTGCCAGCAGTATGACAGGGGGAGAGACCCAGTACTTC
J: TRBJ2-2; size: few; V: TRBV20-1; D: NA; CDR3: CSAPTGTGELFF; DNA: TGCAGTGCTCCTACAGGGACCGGGGAGCTGTTTTTT
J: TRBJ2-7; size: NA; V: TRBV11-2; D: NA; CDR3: CASSLGRHYYEQYF; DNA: TGTGCCAGCAGCTTAGGACGGCACTACTACGAGCAGTACTTC
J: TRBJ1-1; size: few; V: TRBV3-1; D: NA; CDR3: CASSQGGSSVSEAFF; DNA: TGTGCCAGCAGCCAAGGAGGCTCTTCTGTGTCTGAAGCTTTCTTT
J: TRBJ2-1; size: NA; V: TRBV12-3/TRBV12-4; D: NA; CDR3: CARSASYNEQFF; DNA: TGTGCCCGCAGCGCCTCCTACAATGAGCAGTTCTTC
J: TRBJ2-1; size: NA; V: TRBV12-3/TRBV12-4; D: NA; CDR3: CASRLTGGSYNEQFF; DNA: TGTGCCAGCAGGCTGACCGGGGGCTCCTACAATGAGCAGTTCTTC
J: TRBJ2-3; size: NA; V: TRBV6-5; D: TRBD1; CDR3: CASRGQGDTDTQYF; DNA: TGTGCCAGCAGGGGACAGGGGGACACAGATACGCAGTATTTT
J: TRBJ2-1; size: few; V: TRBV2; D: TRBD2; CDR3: CASSTLGTSGGYNEQFF; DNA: TGTGCCAGCAGTACCTTGGGGACTAGCGGGGGGTACAATGAGCAGTTCTTC
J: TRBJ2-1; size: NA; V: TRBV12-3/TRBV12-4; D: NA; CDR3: CASRGGGVNEQFF; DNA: TGTGCCAGCAGGGGGGGAGGTGTTAATGAGCAGTTCTTC
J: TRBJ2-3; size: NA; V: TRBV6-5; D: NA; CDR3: CASRSQSLGTDTQYF; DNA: TGTGCCAGTAGATCACAGAGCCTTGGCACAGATACGCAGTATTTT
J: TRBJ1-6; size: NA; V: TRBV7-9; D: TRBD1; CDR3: CASSPGTGSYNSPLHF; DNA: TGTGCCAGCAGCCCGGGGACAGGCTCCTATAATTCACCCCTCCACTTT
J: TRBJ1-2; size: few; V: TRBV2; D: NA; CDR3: CASGRERNYGYTF; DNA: TGTGCCAGCGGACGGGAGAGAAACTATGGCTACACCTTC
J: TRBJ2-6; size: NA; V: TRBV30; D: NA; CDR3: CAWSGSGANVLTF; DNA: TGTGCCTGGAGTGGCTCTGGGGCCAACGTCCTGACTTTC
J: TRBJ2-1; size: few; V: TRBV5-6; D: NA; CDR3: CASSLFNGRKTYNEQFF; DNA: TGTGCCAGCAGCTTGTTTAACGGGAGAAAAACTTACAATGAGCAGTTCTTC
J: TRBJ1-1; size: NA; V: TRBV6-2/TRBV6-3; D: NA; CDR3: CASSYSIGGLNTEAFF; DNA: TGTGCCAGCAGTTACTCGATCGGCGGCTTGAACACTGAAGCTTTCTTT
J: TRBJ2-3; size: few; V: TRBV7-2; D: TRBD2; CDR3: CASSVTSGGASDTQYF; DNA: TGTGCCAGCAGCGTTACTAGCGGGGGGGCCTCAGATACGCAGTATTTT
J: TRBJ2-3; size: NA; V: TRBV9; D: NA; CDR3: CASKRMRDTGPASTDTQYF; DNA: TGTGCCAGCAAAAGGATGAGGGATACCGGACCGGCTAGCACAGATACGCAGTATTTT
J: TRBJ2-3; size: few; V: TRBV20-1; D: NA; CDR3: CSATDPRDTDTQYF; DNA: TGCAGTGCTACGGACCCCCGGGACACAGATACGCAGTATTTT
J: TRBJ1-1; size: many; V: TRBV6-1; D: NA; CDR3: CASRRQNTEAFF; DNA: TGTGCCAGCAGGAGACAGAACACTGAAGCTTTCTTT
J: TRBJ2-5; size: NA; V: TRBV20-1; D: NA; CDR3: CSARDFPLSPQYF; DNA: TGCAGTGCTAGAGATTTCCCCTTAAGTCCCCAGTACTTC
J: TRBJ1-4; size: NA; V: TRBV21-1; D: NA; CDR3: CASSKEGGEDEKLFF; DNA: TGTGCCAGCAGCAAAGAAGGGGGAGAAGATGAAAAACTGTTTTTT
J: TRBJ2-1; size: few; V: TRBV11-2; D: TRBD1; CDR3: CASSPRTGQTNEQFF; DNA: TGTGCCAGCAGCCCCCGGACAGGACAGACCAATGAGCAGTTCTTC
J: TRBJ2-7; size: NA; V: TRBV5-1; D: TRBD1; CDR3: CASMGQDYEQYF; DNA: TGCGCCAGTATGGGACAGGATTACGAGCAGTACTTC
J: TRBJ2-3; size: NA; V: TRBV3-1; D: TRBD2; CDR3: CASSQDSLAGRTDTQYF; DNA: TGTGCCAGCAGCCAAGATAGCCTAGCGGGGCGCACAGATACGCAGTATTTT
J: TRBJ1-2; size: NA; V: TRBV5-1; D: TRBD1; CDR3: CASSWRPGQEDTF; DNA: TGCGCCAGCAGCTGGCGCCCGGGACAGGAGGACACCTTC
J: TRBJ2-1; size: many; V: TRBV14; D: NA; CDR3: CASSQLDEQFF; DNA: TGTGCCAGCAGCCAACTGGATGAGCAGTTCTTC
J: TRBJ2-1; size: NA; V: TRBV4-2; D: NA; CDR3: CASSQADGDHNNEQFF; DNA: TGTGCCAGCAGCCAAGCCGATGGGGATCACAACAATGAGCAGTTCTTC